These 27 T cell receptor beta chains came from one sample sequenced in a study of T cells after yellow fever vaccination. TCRdb redid the calling of the 5' RACE reads with MiXCR, one entry per CDR3 protein. The top ten clones hold approximately 15% of a sample with approximately 510,000 distinct CDR3 sequences, roughly a fifth of them seen once. Sequences were derived from PBMCs, sampled less than 25 days after the first yellow fever vaccination. Source of these receptors: a man younger than 35 who received the YFV17D yellow fever vaccine.

This clonotype was seen a handful of times. CDR3 region: CASSVGLAGSNTGELFF. In DNA, the CDR3 is TGTGCCAGCAGCGTGGGACTAGCGGGGTCGAACACCGGGGAGCTGTTTTTT. The chain uses TRBV5-4 and TRBJ2-2; 13 bases align to TRBD2. Germline loops: CDR1 SGHNT, CDR2 YYREEE (reference sequence). The ends lost 4 bases at V and 0 bases at J; junction bases unmatched: 3. This CDR3 spans 17 amino acids.

Concerning this clonotype: The CDR3 ends on some other residue instead of the conserved phenylalanine or tryptophan, so this is likely a read error. The CDR3 here is CASSPGTSFGDTQYL. The CDR3 nucleotides read TGCGCCAGCAGCCCAGGGACTAGCTTTGGAGATACGCAGTATTTA. The chain uses TRBV5-1 and TRBJ2-3, with 9 bases fitting TRBD2. The CDR3 covers 15 residues. CDR1 is SGHRS, CDR2 YFSETQ, per germline. Trimming took 4 bases from V and 5 from J; bases not matched to a gene: 8.

The genes are TRBV7-2 and TRBJ1-5, with D possibly matching TRBD1 (6 bases). The V gene's germline CDR1 is SGHTA and CDR2 FQGNSA. The ends were cut back, 2 bases at V and 3 bases at J, with 8 bases in the middle. This CDR3 has 14 amino acids. The CDR3 DNA is TGTGCCAGCAGCTTACAGGGGCACAATCAGCCCCAGCATTTT. Encoded protein: CASSLQGHNQPQHF. The full variable domain, in which reference TRBV7-2 and TRBJ1-5 provide the parts outside the CDR3, is GAGVSQSPSNKVTEKGKDVELRCDPISGHTALYWYRQSLGQGLEFLIYFQGNSAPDKSGLPSDRFSAERTGGSVSTLTIQRTQQEDSAVYLCASSLQGHNQPQHFGDGTRLSIL.

This clonotype was detected a few times. This chain uses TRBV4-3 with TRBJ2-5; TRBD2 agrees at 10 bases. J gave up 5 bases and V 6 bases, and 6 bases lay outside the gene matches. There are 14 residues in the CDR3. Germline lookup yields CDR1 LGHNA and CDR2 YSLEER. The CDR3 protein is CASRHLAGDETQYF. CDR3 nucleotide sequence: TGCGCCAGCAGGCATCTAGCGGGGGACGAGACCCAGTACTTC.

The rearrangement joins TRBV7-2 to TRBJ2-3, with TRBD2 as a possible D gene (7 bases). Germline V gene data show CDR1 as SGHTA and CDR2 as FQGNSA. The CDR3 is made up of 15 amino acids. The V end was cut by 7 bases, the J end by 2 bases, with 16 bases between. The CDR3 loop is CASTLGGGFTDTQYF. The CDR3 bases are TGTGCCAGCACTTTAGGGGGGGGTTTCACAGATACGCAGTATTTT.

V is TRBV12-3 or TRBV12-4 and J is TRBJ1-6, with D maybe TRBD1 (5 bases). With 5 bases removed from V and 10 bases from J, the gap between germline ends came to 24 bases. The CDR3 sequence is 17 residues long. CDR3 in DNA: TGTGCCAGCAGTCCTGGGGACGGTAGATTTTTGAGGTCACCCCTCCACTTT. Encoded protein: CASSPGDGRFLRSPLHF.

The chain links TRBV6-1 to TRBJ1-2; D ambiguous. The CDR3 loop spans 13 amino acids. The germline gives CDR1 MNHNS, CDR2 SASEGT. V lost 6 bases to trimming and J lost 8 bases, with 16 bases between them. This chain's CDR3 is CASRPTWNGGYTF. The CDR3 DNA reads as TGTGCCAGCAGGCCTACGTGGAATGGGGGCTACACCTTC.

This clonotype came up a few times. In DNA form, the CDR3 reads TGTGCCAGCAGCCCTGGGGGGTCGGTGAATTCACCCCTCCACTTT. Its translation: CASSPGGSVNSPLHF. The chain is built from TRBV12-3 or TRBV12-4 and TRBJ1-6, with TRBD1 as a possible D gene (5 bases). V lost 6 bases, J lost 7 bases, and 16 bases lay in between. This CDR3 has 15 amino acids.

Concerning this clonotype: Germline and junction disagree at one end, which may indicate a read error. The chain recombines TRBV5-4 with TRBJ2-2; 9 bases match TRBD2. The CDR3 runs to 15 residues. Germline V gene data show CDR1 as SGHNT and CDR2 as YYREEE (reference sequence). The CDR3 sequence: CASGLAGVNTGELFF. The CDR3 DNA reads as TGTGCCAGCGGCTTAGCGGGGGTCAACACCGGGGAGCTGTTTTTT.

The chain employs TRBV15 and TRBJ1-5; D ambiguous. The length of the CDR3 is 13 residues. V dropped 6 bases and J dropped 3 bases, with 9 bases sitting between them. CDR1 and CDR2 (germline): LNHNV, YYDKDF (reference sequence). The CDR3 loop is CATSGEANQPQHF. CDR3 coding DNA: TGTGCCACCAGTGGAGAAGCCAATCAGCCCCAGCATTTT.

The chain links TRBV5-4 to TRBJ2-5; no firm D call. V dropped 0 bases and J dropped 3 bases, with 9 bases sitting between them. Germline values: CDR1 SGHNT, CDR2 YYREEE (reference sequence). The CDR3 runs 14 residues. The CDR3 region is CASSLGPLEETQYF. The CDR3 bases are TGTGCCAGCAGCTTGGGGCCTCTGGAAGAGACCCAGTACTTC.

This clonotype occurred a few times. The chain employs TRBV3-1 and TRBJ2-2; maybe TRBD2 (5 bases). Germline lookup yields CDR1 LGHDT and CDR2 YNNKEL (reference sequence). V lost 1 base and J 8 bases, leaving 8 bases between the germline ends. The CDR3 consists of 13 residues. CDR3 region: CASSQAPGGELFF. CDR3 sequence (DNA): TGTGCCAGCAGCCAAGCTCCGGGGGGGGAGCTGTTTTTT.

This clonotype was seen at least ten times. The chain carries TRBV12-3 or TRBV12-4 and TRBJ2-5; D is ambiguous. The CDR3 has 13 residues. Trimming stripped 2 bases from V and 3 bases from J, with 7 bases between. The CDR3 spells CASSLRAEETQYF. DNA for the CDR3: TGTGCCAGCAGTTTAAGGGCGGAAGAGACCCAGTACTTC.

This clonotype was observed a handful of times. The CDR3 DNA reads TGTGCCAGTAGTATATCGGGACAGTTTAGCAATCAGCCCCAGCATTTT. It specifies CASSISGQFSNQPQHF. The rearrangement links TRBV19 to TRBJ1-5, with 7 nucleotides matching TRBD1. The germline gives CDR1 LNHDA, CDR2 SQIVND (reference sequence). Trimming removed 2 bases from V and 0 bases from J; junction bases left unmatched: 4. The CDR3 length is 16 residues.

The chain links TRBV9 to TRBJ2-3; 7 nucleotides line up with TRBD2. J lost 2 bases, V lost 0 bases, and 3 bases had no gene match. Germline CDR1 is SGDLS and CDR2 is YYNGEE. This CDR3 has 15 residues. In DNA form, the CDR3 reads TGTGCCAGCAGCGTAGGGACTAGATACACAGATACGCAGTATTTT. Protein: CASSVGTRYTDTQYF.

This chain joins TRBV25-1 and TRBJ1-1; possibly TRBD1 for D (6 bases). V lost 5 bases and J lost 3, with 13 bases in between. This CDR3 is built from 14 residues. Germline assignment: CDR1 MGHDK and CDR2 SYGVNS. The CDR3 DNA follows: TGTGCCAGCAGTTACGGGACACCTTACACTGAAGCTTTCTTT. It specifies CASSYGTPYTEAFF.

As concerns this clonotype: A read error may produce the germline difference seen at one junction end. The J gene is TRBJ2-3, the V gene TRBV6-1, with 12 bases fitting TRBD1. Germline lookup yields CDR1 MNHNS and CDR2 SASEGT. The length of the CDR3 is 16 residues. The CDR3 here is CASKDTGTGGTDTQYF. DNA of the CDR3: TGTGCCAGCAAGGATACCGGGACAGGGGGCACGGATACGCAGTATTTT.

The rearrangement links TRBV7-3 to TRBJ2-7, with 8 bases identical to TRBD1. The CDR3 spans 15 residues. Germline V gene lookup returns CDR1 SGHTA and CDR2 FQGTGA. V gave up 2 bases and J gave up 6 bases; unmatched junction bases: 9. In nucleotides, the CDR3 is TGTGCCAGCAGCTTATCGACAGGGGCCTATAGCGAGCAGTACTTC. Translated: CASSLSTGAYSEQYF.

This clonotype was observed many times. Here the CDR3 DNA reads TGTGCCAGCAGTTCGGGACAATTGAACACTGAAGCTTTCTTT. This sequence encodes CASSSGQLNTEAFF. This sequence joins TRBV12-3 or TRBV12-4 and TRBJ1-1; TRBD1 might be the D (6 bases). The CDR3 extends over 14 amino acids. V was shortened by 4 bases and J by 0 bases, with 9 bases between the two germline ends.

The genes are TRBV6-1 and TRBJ2-7; D is unclear. This CDR3 comprises 13 residues. V was clipped by 2 bases and J by 3 bases, with 8 bases between them. Germline loops: CDR1 MNHNS, CDR2 SASEGT. CDR3 in amino acids: CASSEREYYEQYV. CDR3 in DNA: TGTGCCAGCAGTGAACGAGAGTACTACGAGCAGTACGTC.

CDR3 in DNA: TGTGCCAGCAGCGAGGGACTAGCGGGGGGGCAAGAGACCCAGTACTTC. It is translated as CASSEGLAGGQETQYF. The gene calls are TRBV7-2 and TRBJ2-5; TRBD2 agrees at 16 bases. V shed 5 bases, J shed 2 bases, and the junction held 2 bases outside the gene matches. The CDR3 length is 16 residues. CDR1 and CDR2 from the germline V gene are SGHTA and FQGNSA.

Many counts were recorded for this clonotype. The genes are TRBV5-1 and TRBJ2-5; D remains ambiguous. The CDR3 spans 11 residues. Trimming took 0 bases from V and 3 from J, leaving 0 bases between them. Germline lookup yields CDR1 SGHRS and CDR2 YFSETQ. CDR3 nucleotides: TGCGCCAGCAGCTTGGAAGAGACCCAGTACTTC. Translating gives CASSLEETQYF. The entire variable domain, with the rest obtained from reference TRBV5-1 and TRBJ2-5, is as follows: KAGVTQTPRYLIKTRGQQVTLSCSPISGHRSVSWYQQTPGQGLQFLFEYFSETQRNKGNFPGRFSGRQFSNSRSEMNVSTLELGDSALYLCASSLEETQYFGPGTRLLVL.

In its sample, this clonotype was seen a few times. The V and J genes are TRBV13 and TRBJ1-1, with D perhaps matching TRBD1 (5 bases). V gave up 4 bases and J gave up 1 base, with 16 bases separating them. The germline gives CDR1 PRHDT, CDR2 FYEKMQ (reference sequence). This CDR3 has 16 amino acids. The CDR3 DNA reads as TGTGCCAGCAGCTCAAGGACGGGGGAAAGGAACACTGAAGCTTTCTTT. This encodes CASSSRTGERNTEAFF. The full variable domain, rest sourced from reference TRBV13 and TRBJ1-1, is AAGVIQSPRHLIKEKRETATLKCYPIPRHDTVYWYQQGPGQDPQFLISFYEKMQSDKGSIPDRFSAQQFSDYHSELNMSSLELGDSALYFCASSSRTGERNTEAFFGQGTRLTVV.

The genes are TRBV27 and TRBJ2-3; 10 bases are shared with TRBD1. The CDR3 spans 15 residues. In germline, CDR1 is MNHEY, CDR2 SMNVEV (reference sequence). The V segment lost 6 bases and the J segment 5 bases; nucleotides outside the gene matches: 8. The CDR3, as DNA: TGTGCCAGCAGGCCCGACAGGGGGCATGGAGATACGCAGTATTTT. Protein sequence: CASRPDRGHGDTQYF.

This clonotype has only a few counts. The chain has TRBV20-1 and TRBJ1-4; unclear D gene. Germline V gene data show CDR1 as DFQATT and CDR2 as SNEGSKA (reference sequence). CDR3 length: 15 amino acids. Trimming cost V 3 bases and J 2 bases, with 13 bases left between them. The CDR3 region is CSASEGWITNEKLFF. The CDR3 nucleotides are TGCAGTGCTAGTGAAGGGTGGATCACTAATGAAAAACTGTTTTTT.

The table lists this clonotype with a few counts. The chain combines TRBV12-3 or TRBV12-4 with TRBJ1-2; no reliable D call. CDR3 length equals 17 residues. V lost 1 base and J lost 0, with 15 bases in between. The CDR3 nucleotides are TGTGCCAGCAGTTTAGAGGGTCGGTGGACGACTAACTATGGCTACACCTTC. Its translation is CASSLEGRWTTNYGYTF.

V usage is TRBV6-1 and J usage is TRBJ2-2; D may be TRBD1 (5 bases). The CDR3 runs 15 residues. Germline CDR1 is MNHNS and CDR2 is SASEGT. V was trimmed by 5 bases and J by 9 bases, leaving 19 bases between them. This CDR3 is CASSKPGLVDRELFF. The CDR3 bases are TGTGCCAGCAGTAAACCAGGGTTAGTCGACCGGGAGCTGTTTTTT.